Presented here are 5 T cell receptor beta chains from one specimen sequenced in a study of neoadjuvant anti-PD-1 for oral cavity cancer. This table comes from immunoSEQ multiplex PCR, and its TCRdb copy is limited to in-frame clones, with some not included. The data show approximately 17,000 clones, 50% to 65% seen once. Sequencing was performed on PBMCs, taken before nivolumab (anti-PD-1) treatment. All receptors derive from a person aged 35-79 years with oral cavity squamous cell carcinoma.

The J gene is TRBJ2-7, the V gene TRBV10-3, with D tentatively TRBD2 (6 bases). Germline loops: CDR1 ENHRY, CDR2 SYGVKD. Deletions cut 0 bases from V and 4 bases from J, with 16 bases between. This CDR3 is built from 16 residues. This CDR3 is CAISESTGRGRYEQYF. The DNA of the CDR3 is TGTGCCATCAGTGAGTCCACCGGGAGAGGAAGGTACGAGCAGTACTTC.

The CDR3 DNA is TGTGCCAGCAGCTGGACAGGGATTGGCGGCTACACCTTC. It codes for CASSWTGIGGYTF. The chain recombines TRBV7-3 with TRBJ1-2; TRBD1 agrees at 8 bases. This CDR3 has 13 amino acids. Germline V gene data show CDR1 as SGHTA and CDR2 as FQGTGA. Trimming took 4 bases from V and 8 from J; bases not matched to a gene: 6.

The J gene is TRBJ2-5, the V gene TRBV30; D may correspond to TRBD1 or TRBD2 (5 bases each). The CDR3 has 13 amino acids. Trimming took off 5 bases at V and 1 base at J, with 11 bases between the two ends. The V gene's germline CDR1 is GTSNPN and CDR2 SVGIG (reference sequence). This chain's CDR3 is CAWGGRTQETQYF. In DNA form, the CDR3 reads TGTGCCTGGGGGGGACGGACCCAAGAGACCCAGTACTTC.

In the case of this clone: One end of the junction fails to match germline, which may point to a read error. The gene calls are TRBV7-9 and TRBJ2-2; 9 nucleotides align to TRBD2. The CDR3 has 14 residues. Per germline, CDR1 SEHNR and CDR2 FQNEAQ (reference sequence). CDR3 region: CASSLAGPTGELFF. CDR3 bases: TGTGCCAGCAGCCTAGCGGGGCCAACCGGGGAGCTGTTTTTT.

The CDR3 region has the DNA TGCGCCAGCAGCGGAACACAGGGTATGAACACTGAAGCTTTCTTT. Translating it yields CASSGTQGMNTEAFF. This chain connects TRBV5-1 to TRBJ1-1; D possibly corresponds to TRBD1 (6 bases). The ends were cut back, 4 bases at V and 0 bases at J, with 13 bases in the middle. The germline V gene encodes CDR1 SGHRS and CDR2 YFSETQ. The CDR3 spans 15 residues.